Presented here are 5 T cell receptor beta chains from one specimen sequenced in a study of cytotoxic CD8 clonotypes in ibrutinib-treated CLL (dated by TCRdb to the early 2020s). The library was produced with the immunoSEQ multiplex PCR assay. In TCRdb, the immuneACCESS table is reduced to in-frame sequences with V and J assigned. These tables do not hold every clone; where another copy was compared, an unresolved V gene accounts for under half, and the others remain unexplained. For this sample there are some 200,000 clones; over 60% appear just once. The ten largest clones capture roughly an eighth of the sample. The time point label, read with the paper, signifies: roughly 23 months on ibrutinib. Source: PBMCs, taken after 24 months of ibrutinib treatment. These receptors were collected from a human donor with chronic lymphocytic leukemia.

The chain combines TRBV5-1 with TRBJ2-5; either TRBD1 or TRBD2 may supply D (5 bases each). The CDR3 is made up of 13 amino acids. V was pared by 3 bases and J by 5 bases, with 11 bases between. Germline loops: CDR1 SGHRS, CDR2 YFSETQ. CDR3 in DNA: TGCGCCAGCAGCTGGGGGTCTGGGGAGACCCAGTACTTC. Translation gives CASSWGSGETQYF.

V gene TRBV4-1 combines with J gene TRBJ2-7; D not resolved. V lost 4 bases to trimming and J lost 4 bases, with 11 bases between them. The CDR3 contains 13 residues. The germline gives CDR1 MGHRA, CDR2 YSYEKL. The CDR3 loop reads CASSLEMVYEQYF. The CDR3, as DNA: TGCGCCAGCAGCCTAGAGATGGTTTACGAGCAGTACTTC.

This chain links TRBV7-2 with TRBJ2-1; D ambiguous. Per the germline V gene, CDR1 is SGHTA and CDR2 is FQGNSA. V shed 1 base and J shed 7 bases, with 8 bases lying between them. CDR3 length: 13 residues. The CDR3 sequence is CASSLGPRNEQFF. The DNA for the CDR3 is TGTGCCAGCAGCTTAGGGCCTAGGAATGAGCAGTTCTTC.

A few counts support this clone. This chain uses TRBV11-2 with TRBJ2-7, with D uncertain. The V and J ends lost 1 base and 5 bases respectively, with 15 bases between them. The CDR3 is 15 amino acids. Germline-derived CDR1 and CDR2 are SGHAT and FQNNGV. The CDR3 DNA reads as TGTGCCAGCAGCTTAGTTGGACCCCGTGCGGACGAGCAGTACTTC. Its protein is CASSLVGPRADEQYF.

This chain links TRBV4-3 with TRBJ1-2; the D is unclear. The CDR3 has 15 residues. V was pared by 0 bases and J by 5 bases, with 13 bases between. Germline CDR1 and CDR2: LGHNA and YSLEER. As DNA, the CDR3 is TGCGCCAGCAGCCAAGAAGGACTCGCAGTATATGGCTACACCTTC. Translated: CASSQEGLAVYGYTF.